This T cell receptor (beta chain) was captured in a study of ipilimumab plus nivolumab after autologous stem cell transplantation. Dosing: nivolumab 3 mg/kg IV, weeks 1, 4, 7, 10, then every two weeks to week 26. TCRdb's copy holds only in-frame clones and misses some; the assay was immunoSEQ multiplex PCR. The data show about 10,000 clones, roughly 73% seen once. This TCR was sampled from a female donor with multiple myeloma. The material was PBMCs, obtained in a trial of ipilimumab plus nivolumab as post-transplant consolidation.

The chain's CDR3 is CASSLPILGGYTF. CDR3 bases: TGTGCCAGCAGTCTACCTATATTGGGGGGCTACACCTTC. V is TRBV28 and J is TRBJ1-2; D unresolved. The germline V and J ends were trimmed by 5 bases and 8 bases, with 15 bases remaining between them. The CDR3 covers 13 residues. Germline CDR1 MDHEN, CDR2 SYDVKM.